These T cell receptor beta chains were read from a single sample in a study of blood T cell repertoires in COVID-19. The data were produced by immunoSEQ multiplex PCR, yet TCRdb's version contains in-frame clones alone and is incomplete. Of under 250,000 clones listed, 65% to 85% are singletons. The sample was peripheral blood. All receptors derive from a middle-aged man with active or convalescent COVID-19. CDR3s include the opening cysteine and the closing phenylalanine or tryptophan. The D gene is left open where the match is weak. A row's size may be missing; if present it is once, few, many or a size class.

-	TRBJ1-3	TRBV6-5	-	CASGRPGTGNTIYF	TGTGCCAGCGGTAGACCAGGGACTGGAAACACCATATATTTT
TRBD1	TRBJ2-4	TRBV7-2	once	CASSSRDRGMDIQYF	TGTGCCAGCAGCTCGCGGGACAGGGGGATGGACATTCAGTACTTC
TRBD1	TRBJ1-2	TRBV6-2/TRBV6-3	-	CASSYGTAVNYGYTF	TGTGCCAGCAGTTACGGGACAGCCGTCAACTATGGCTACACCTTC
-	TRBJ2-3	TRBV24-1	-	CATSDKGQGYTDTQYF	TGTGCCACCAGTGATAAGGGCCAGGGATACACAGATACGCAGTATTTT
TRBD1	TRBJ2-2	TRBV24-1	-	CATSPHPGGAETGELFF	TGTGCCACCAGTCCCCACCCAGGGGGCGCTGAAACCGGGGAGCTGTTTTTT
TRBD1	TRBJ1-1	TRBV6-5	-	CASSGQGVGTEAFF	TGTGCCAGCAGCGGACAGGGGGTTGGGACTGAAGCTTTCTTT
-	TRBJ1-2	TRBV4-1	-	CASSQVTGNYGYTF	TGCGCCAGCAGCCAAGTCACAGGAAACTATGGCTACACCTTC
-	TRBJ1-3	TRBV25-1	-	CASSEYGQEGSGNTIYF	TGTGCCAGCAGTGAATATGGACAAGAAGGATCTGGAAACACCATATATTTT
TRBD1	TRBJ2-3	TRBV5-4	-	CASSWQGVPGTDTQYF	TGTGCCAGCAGCTGGCAGGGGGTCCCAGGGACAGATACGCAGTATTTT
-	TRBJ1-4	TRBV18	-	CASSPSRGDEKLFF	TGTGCCAGCTCACCGAGCAGGGGCGATGAAAAACTGTTTTTT
TRBD1	TRBJ1-6	TRBV25-1	-	CASSGRDRGHSYNSPLHF	TGTGCCAGCAGTGGCCGGGACAGGGGGCATTCCTATAATTCACCCCTCCACTTT
-	TRBJ1-2	TRBV3-1/TRBV3-2	-	CASSPQGRSGYTF	TGTGCCAGCAGCCCGCAGGGTAGGAGTGGCTACACCTTC
TRBD1	TRBJ1-1	TRBV18	-	CASSLGQGEAFF	TGTGCCAGCTCACTAGGACAGGGTGAAGCTTTCTTT
-	TRBJ1-1	TRBV6-2/TRBV6-3	-	CASSLDRYTEAFF	TGTGCCAGCAGTCTCGACAGATATACTGAAGCTTTCTTT
-	TRBJ2-1	TRBV6-6	once	CASSYSGYEQFF	TGTGCCAGCAGTTACTCCGGGTATGAGCAGTTCTTC
-	TRBJ1-1	TRBV5-5	-	CASSLNGQTNTEAFF	TGTGCCAGCAGCTTGAACGGACAGACTAACACTGAAGCTTTCTTT
-	TRBJ1-5	TRBV19	-	CASSIDGSNQPQHF	TGTGCCAGTAGTATAGATGGCAGCAATCAGCCCCAGCATTTT
-	TRBJ2-3	TRBV9	-	CASSLRQVPDTQYF	TGTGCCAGCAGCCTTAGACAGGTGCCAGATACGCAGTATTTT
TRBD2	TRBJ2-1	TRBV5-1	-	CASSLEGGRAGNEQFF	TGCGCCAGCAGCTTGGAGGGTGGGAGGGCCGGAAATGAGCAGTTCTTC
-	TRBJ2-3	TRBV1	once	CTSSRTPTGPTDTQYF	TGCACCAGCAGCCGCACCCCGACAGGTCCCACAGATACGCAGTATTTT
TRBD1	TRBJ1-5	TRBV6-5	-	CASGQGSQPQHF	TGTGCCAGCGGACAGGGGAGTCAGCCCCAGCATTTT
TRBD1	TRBJ1-4	TRBV19	few	CASSRTGDDNEKLFF	TGTGCCAGTAGTCGCACAGGGGACGACAATGAAAAACTGTTTTTT
TRBD1	TRBJ1-2	TRBV7-9	few	CASNLQGVLGGYTF	TGTGCCAGCAACCTACAGGGGGTGCTTGGTGGCTACACCTTC
TRBD2	TRBJ2-7	TRBV30	once	CAWSVSRSGAHYEQYF	TGTGCCTGGAGTGTCTCGAGGAGCGGGGCTCACTACGAGCAGTACTTC
-	TRBJ1-3	TRBV4-3	-	CASSQDTGSAGNTIYF	TGCGCCAGCAGCCAAGATACAGGGTCGGCTGGAAACACCATATATTTT
-	TRBJ2-2	TRBV5-1	-	CASSQRSGINTGELFF	TGCGCCAGCAGCCAGCGCTCGGGGATAAACACCGGGGAGCTGTTTTTT
-	TRBJ2-1	TRBV3-1/TRBV3-2	-	CASTFRETSRFNEQFF	TGTGCCAGCACCTTTAGGGAGACTAGTAGATTCAATGAGCAGTTCTTC
TRBD1	TRBJ1-4	TRBV7-2	-	CASSFTRQGQKLFF	TGTGCCAGCAGCTTCACGCGACAGGGCCAAAAACTGTTTTTT
-	TRBJ2-1	TRBV21-1	-	CASMGTSGTHSYNEQFF	TGTGCCAGCATGGGAACTAGCGGAACCCACTCCTACAATGAGCAGTTCTTC
TRBD1	TRBJ1-1	TRBV10-1	-	CASSKQGEAFF	TGCGCCAGCAGTAAACAGGGGGAAGCTTTCTTT
-	TRBJ1-1	TRBV5-1	once	CASSLDGGANTEAFF	TGCGCCAGCAGCTTGGACGGCGGGGCGAACACTGAAGCTTTCTTT
-	TRBJ2-7	TRBV18	once	CASSPRGNSYEQYF	TGTGCCAGCTCCCCTAGGGGCAACTCCTACGAGCAGTACTTC
-	TRBJ2-3	TRBV14	-	CASSQGSAPPGTDTQYF	TGTGCCAGCAGCCAAGGCTCAGCCCCCCCGGGTACAGATACGCAGTATTTT
-	TRBJ2-3	TRBV3-1/TRBV3-2	-	CASSQGATDTQYF	TGTGCCAGCAGCCAAGGGGCCACAGATACGCAGTATTTT
TRBD2	TRBJ2-3	TRBV6-1	once	CASSERGLTDTQYF	TGTGCCAGCAGTGAGCGGGGGTTAACAGATACGCAGTATTTT
TRBD1	TRBJ1-2	TRBV3-1/TRBV3-2	-	CASSRTGGLYGYTF	TGTGCCAGCAGTAGGACAGGGGGTCTCTATGGCTACACCTTC
TRBD1	TRBJ1-6	TRBV13	many	CASSLGTGYNSPLHF	TGTGCCAGCAGCTTAGGGACAGGGTATAATTCACCCCTCCACTTT
-	TRBJ1-2	TRBV5-6	-	CASSFPADQTASPRGYTF	TGTGCCAGCAGCTTTCCAGCCGATCAGACAGCTTCCCCGAGGGGCTACACCTTC
-	TRBJ1-2	TRBV7-3	-	CASSPSGGDGYTF	TGTGCCAGCAGCCCGTCGGGGGGCGATGGCTACACCTTC
-	TRBJ1-6	TRBV6-5	-	CASSYRDVTGGSPLHF	TGTGCCAGCAGTTACCGAGACGTTACCGGGGGTTCACCCCTCCACTTT
TRBD2	TRBJ2-1	TRBV5-1	-	CASSSGTSGGRNEQFF	TGCGCCAGCAGCTCCGGTACTAGCGGGGGGAGGAATGAGCAGTTCTTC
-	TRBJ1-2	TRBV6-5	-	CASSYSHREGNGYTF	TGTGCCAGCAGTTACTCGCACAGGGAAGGAAATGGCTACACCTTC
TRBD1	TRBJ2-1	TRBV19	-	CASSGQGHEQFF	TGTGCCAGTAGTGGACAGGGGCATGAGCAGTTCTTC
TRBD1	TRBJ2-4	TRBV19	-	CASSIQGTVAIQYF	TGTGCCAGTAGTATCCAGGGGACAGTTGCCATTCAGTACTTC
-	TRBJ2-7	TRBV6-6	-	CASSYGTFYEQYF	TGTGCCAGCAGTTACGGCACCTTCTACGAGCAGTACTTC
-	TRBJ2-7	TRBV18	-	CASSPQGVRRDYEQYF	TGTGCCAGCTCACCACAAGGGGTAAGGAGAGACTACGAGCAGTACTTC
-	TRBJ1-4	TRBV5-1	-	CASSLTGTNEKLFF	TGCGCCAGCAGCCTGACAGGAACTAATGAAAAACTGTTTTTT
-	TRBJ2-4	TRBV28	-	CASSPTSQGNIQYF	TGTGCCAGCAGCCCCACGTCCCAGGGGAACATTCAGTACTTC
-	TRBJ1-2	TRBV27	-	CASSLLITGGRYGYTF	TGTGCCAGCAGCCTGCTTATTACCGGGGGGCGTTATGGCTACACCTTC
-	TRBJ1-5	TRBV19	-	CASTNLGERFNQPQHF	TGTGCCAGTACCAATTTAGGGGAACGGTTCAATCAGCCCCAGCATTTT
-	TRBJ1-4	TRBV12-3/TRBV12-4	-	CASSFRAREKLFF	TGTGCCAGCAGTTTCAGGGCCCGGGAAAAACTGTTTTTT
TRBD1	TRBJ1-2	TRBV5-1	-	CASSLAGARQGGGYTF	TGCGCCAGCAGCTTGGCCGGAGCACGACAGGGTGGCGGCTACACCTTC
TRBD2	TRBJ2-7	TRBV2	once	CASGTASGRAYEQYF	TGTGCCAGCGGGACCGCTAGCGGGAGGGCCTACGAGCAGTACTTC